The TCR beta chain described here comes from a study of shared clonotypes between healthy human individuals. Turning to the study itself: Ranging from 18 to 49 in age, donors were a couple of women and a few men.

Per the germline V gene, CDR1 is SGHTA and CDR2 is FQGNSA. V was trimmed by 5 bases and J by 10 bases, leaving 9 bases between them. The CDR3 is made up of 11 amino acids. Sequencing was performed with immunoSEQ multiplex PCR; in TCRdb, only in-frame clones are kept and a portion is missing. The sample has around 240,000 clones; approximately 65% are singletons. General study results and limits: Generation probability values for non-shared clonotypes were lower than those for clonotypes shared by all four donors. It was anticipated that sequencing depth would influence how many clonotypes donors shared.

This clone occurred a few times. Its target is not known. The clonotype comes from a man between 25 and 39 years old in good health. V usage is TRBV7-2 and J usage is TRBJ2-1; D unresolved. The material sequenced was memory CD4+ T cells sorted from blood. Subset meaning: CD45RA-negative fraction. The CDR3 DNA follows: TGTGCCAGCAGCCGATCTCGCGAGCAGTTCTTC. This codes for CASSRSREQFF.